Following are 17 T cell receptor beta chains from one sample sequenced in a study of vaccination effects on CD4 cells after COVID-19 (dated by TCRdb to 2021 to 2024). Libraries came from the immunoSEQ multiplex PCR assay. The immuneACCESS repertoire file appears here via TCRdb, limited to in-frame rearrangements. These files lack a portion of the clones; in checked studies, under half of the deficit traces to unresolved V genes, and the cause of the others is not known. Present in this sample are about 54,000 clones, approximately 79% of which were seen just once. The ten biggest clones cover 2.4% of the sample. These receptors' antigens are unknown. In the ViraFEST assay, PBMC were stimulated with viral peptide pools, and antigen-specific CD4+ T cell clonotypes were then identified by expansion using TCR sequencing. After less than 13 days of culture, CD4+ T cells were isolated with the EasySep CD4+ T cell isolation kit.

This material consisted of CD4+ T cells from PBMCs cultured with HCoV-229E spike peptides, taken before COVID-19 vaccination. What this sample's cell subset or site label stands for: HCoV-229E spike overlapping peptide pool stimulation. The source is a human donor who received a COVID-19 vaccine.

Points on this clone: The same CDR3 can be traced to other DNA sequences in this sample. The chain uses TRBV10-3 and TRBJ2-5; D might be TRBD2 (5 bases). The CDR3 totals 11 residues. CDR1 is ENHRY, CDR2 SYGVKD, per germline. V lost 4 bases and J 5 bases, leaving 5 bases between the germline ends. CDR3 DNA: TGTGCCATCAGTGGAGGGGAGACCCAGTACTTC. This encodes CAISGGETQYF.

This clone has only one observation. The chain employs TRBV18 and TRBJ1-4; D is possibly TRBD1 (6 bases). This CDR3 spans 13 amino acids. The ends were cut back, 3 bases at V and 5 bases at J, with 7 bases in the middle. CDR1 and CDR2 from the germline V gene are KGHSH and LQKENI. The CDR3 nucleotides are TGTGCCAGCTCACCGACAGGAAATGAAAAACTGTTTTTT. It codes for CASSPTGNEKLFF.

This clone was seen a handful of times. The rearrangement joins TRBV11-2 to TRBJ2-2; 8 bases agree with TRBD1. CDR1 is SGHAT and CDR2 is FQNNGV in the germline V gene. The CDR3 sequence is 14 residues long. The V gene end was trimmed by 5 bases and the J gene end by 7 bases; junction bases not matched to a gene: 6. Here the CDR3 DNA reads TGTGCCAGCAGCCGGACAGGGAGATACGGGGAGCTGTTTTTT. Its protein product is CASSRTGRYGELFF.

This rearrangement joins TRBV6-2 or TRBV6-3 to TRBJ1-2; tentative D call: TRBD1 (5 bases). Germline V CDR1 and CDR2: MNHEY, SVGEGT. V lost 6 bases and J 0 bases, leaving 14 bases between the germline ends. This CDR3 is 15 amino acids long. CDR3 sequence (DNA): TGTGCCAGCAGCCCTGGGACGGGAGCTAACTATGGCTACACCTTC. It encodes CASSPGTGANYGYTF.

This clone was recorded once. The chain carries TRBV3-1 (or the pseudogene TRBV3-2) and TRBJ1-2; TRBD1 aligns across 7 bases. Looked up from germline, CDR1 is LGHDT and CDR2 is YNNKEL (reference sequence). The CDR3 length is 13 residues. After removal of 0 bases from V and 7 bases from J, the junction contained 2 bases not matched to a gene. CDR3 in DNA: TGTGCCAGCAGCCAAGAGACAGGGTCTGGCTACACCTTC. It is translated as CASSQETGSGYTF.

The chain recombines TRBV11-1 with TRBJ2-5; TRBD1 agrees at 8 bases. CDR3 length equals 15 residues. Trimming at V came to 0 bases and at J to 2 bases, leaving 2 bases not matched to a gene. Germline V gene lookup returns CDR1 SGHAT and CDR2 FQDESV (reference sequence). The CDR3 DNA sequence: TGTGCCAGCAGCTTAGCTAGGACAGGGCAAGAGACCCAGTACTTC. The encoded protein is CASSLARTGQETQYF.

The CDR3 region is CANREGGFF. In DNA, the CDR3 is TGTGCCAATAGAGAAGGCGGGTTCTTC. The chain uses TRBV12-3 or TRBV12-4 and TRBJ2-1; D remains unclear. This CDR3 spans 9 amino acids. V lost 10 bases and J 15 bases, leaving 13 bases between the germline ends.

J is TRBJ1-2 and V is TRBV3-1 (or the pseudogene TRBV3-2); 10 bases line up with TRBD1. CDR1 is LGHDT, CDR2 YNNKEL, per germline (reference sequence). This CDR3 is 15 amino acids long. The V segment lost 4 bases and the J segment 7 bases; nucleotides outside the gene matches: 9. CDR3 sequence: CASSLTLGQGIGYTF. The CDR3 nucleotides are TGTGCCAGCAGCCTCACGCTGGGACAGGGGATTGGCTACACCTTC.

The chain employs TRBV14 and TRBJ2-3, with D maybe TRBD2 (6 bases). The germline V gene has CDR1 SGHDN and CDR2 FVKESK. The V end was cut by 1 base, the J end by 5 bases, with 13 bases between. The CDR3 is made up of 15 amino acids. The CDR3 loop is CASSQASGVVDTQYF. CDR3 in DNA: TGTGCCAGCAGCCAAGCCTCGGGGGTGGTAGATACGCAGTATTTT.

This chain links TRBV6-4 with TRBJ2-3; 7 bases map to TRBD1. The V segment lost 4 bases and the J segment 14 bases; nucleotides outside the gene matches: 6. The length of the CDR3 is 11 residues. CDR1 and CDR2 (germline): MRHNA, SNTAGT. This CDR3 reads CASSAGTVWYF. In nucleotides, the CDR3 is TGTGCCAGCAGTGCCGGGACAGTATGGTATTTT.

The rearrangement joins TRBV12-3 or TRBV12-4 to TRBJ1-5; TRBD1 matches at 7 bases. The CDR3 contains 13 residues. J lost 4 bases, V lost 4 bases, and 1 base had no gene match. CDR3 in DNA: TGTGCCAGCAGTTACAGGGGTAATCAGCCCCAGCATTTT. This gives the protein CASSYRGNQPQHF.

The rearrangement uses TRBV27 and TRBJ2-3, with 9 bases fitting TRBD1. With 5 bases clipped from V and 0 bases from J, the junction kept 3 bases outside the gene matches. The CDR3 has 15 amino acids. Germline CDR1 and CDR2: MNHEY and SMNVEV (reference sequence). The CDR3 loop is CASSRDRVSTDTQYF. CDR3 DNA: TGTGCCAGCAGTCGGGACAGGGTTAGCACAGATACGCAGTATTTT.

The V call is TRBV7-9, the J call TRBJ1-2; no clear D. The germline gives CDR1 SEHNR, CDR2 FQNEAQ (reference sequence). This CDR3 has 14 amino acids. Trimming removed 1 base at V and 3 bases at J, with 9 bases between. The CDR3 spells CASSLGGVDYGYTF. DNA for the CDR3: TGTGCCAGCAGCTTAGGTGGGGTTGACTATGGCTACACCTTC. The full variable domain, completed using reference TRBV7-9 and TRBJ1-2, is DTGVSQNPRHKITKRGQNVTFRCDPISEHNRLYWYRQTLGQGPEFLTYFQNEAQLEKSRLLSDRFSAERPKGSFSTLEIQRTEQGDSAMYLCASSLGGVDYGYTFGSGTRLTVV.

The chain joins TRBV12-3 or TRBV12-4 to TRBJ1-5; D is possibly TRBD1 (5 bases). The ends were cut back, 8 bases at V and 4 bases at J, with 9 bases in the middle. The CDR3 runs to 12 residues. The CDR3 DNA is TGTGCCAGCGGGGCACAAAATCAGCCCCAGCATTTT. Amino acid sequence: CASGAQNQPQHF.

The chain is built from TRBV5-6 and TRBJ1-5; D might be TRBD1 (5 bases). Per the germline V gene, CDR1 is SGHDT and CDR2 is YYEEEE. Between the trimmed V and J ends, which lost 0 bases and 6 bases, there was a span of 10 bases. This CDR3 contains 14 residues. The CDR3 protein is CASSLEGVGQPQHF. In DNA form, the CDR3 reads TGTGCCAGCAGCTTGGAAGGGGTGGGTCAGCCCCAGCATTTT.

The chain carries TRBV4-3 and TRBJ1-5, with 11 nucleotides matching TRBD1. Trimming at V came to 4 bases and at J to 7 bases, leaving 3 bases not matched to a gene. There are 14 residues in the CDR3. The V gene's germline CDR1 is LGHNA and CDR2 YSLEER. The CDR3 sequence: CASSLDRGLQPQHF. The CDR3 region has the DNA TGCGCCAGCAGCCTGGACAGGGGGCTACAGCCCCAGCATTTT.

This chain's CDR3 is CASSPRTSGLNTGELFF. CDR3 DNA: TGTGCCAGCAGTCCCAGGACTAGCGGGCTAAACACCGGGGAGCTGTTTTTT. The genes are TRBV5-6 and TRBJ2-2; 11 bases line up with TRBD2. This CDR3 is built from 17 residues. The ends lost 5 bases at V and 2 bases at J; junction bases unmatched: 8. Germline V lookup: CDR1 SGHDT, CDR2 YYEEEE.